This is a list of T cell receptor beta chains from one sample in a study of persistence of HIV-infected CD4 T cells. Their antigens are not known. TCRdb's table, derived via immunoSEQ multiplex PCR, lists solely in-frame clones and lacks some. There are approximately 7,000 clones in the sample; about 80% occur only once, and 66% lies in the top ten. Specimen: CD4+ T cells sorted from PBMCs after 18-hour stimulation, collected from a patient who received antiretroviral therapy. The origin of the receptors is an adult woman with HIV who was CMV-seropositive. Each CDR3 is given with its conserved first and last residue. D genes are given only for firm matches. A row's size may be missing; if present it is once, few, many or a size class.

V	J	D	size	DNA	CDR3
TRBV5-6	TRBJ2-1	NA	NA	TGTGCCAGCAGCTTGACGTTGGGGAAGGACAATGAGCAGTTCTTC	CASSLTLGKDNEQFF
TRBV19	TRBJ2-1	TRBD1	NA	TGTGCCAGTATCACCCCCGGGACAGGGGACAATGAGCAGTTCTTC	CASITPGTGDNEQFF
TRBV3-1/TRBV3-2	TRBJ1-4	NA	NA	TGTGCCAGCAGCCCCAGTGCTGAAAAACTGTTTTTT	CASSPSAEKLFF
TRBV9	TRBJ2-5	TRBD2	NA	TGTGCCAGCAGCGCCGCGGGGGTCGGGGAGACCCAGTACTTC	CASSAAGVGETQYF
TRBV18	TRBJ2-6	NA	NA	TGTGCCAGCTCACCCCCAGGGACTTGGGGGGCCAACGTCCTGACTTTC	CASSPPGTWGANVLTF
TRBV9	TRBJ1-2	NA	NA	TGTGCCAGCAGCGTAGATCGGGCAGACTATGGCTACACCTTC	CASSVDRADYGYTF
TRBV9	TRBJ1-6	NA	NA	TGTGCCAGCAGCGTAGATCAGTGGGGGAATTCACCCCTCCACTTT	CASSVDQWGNSPLHF
TRBV7-9	TRBJ1-1	NA	once	TGTGCCAGCAGCCCCCAGCAGGGCGGGACTGAAGCTTTCTTT	CASSPQQGGTEAFF
TRBV27	TRBJ2-1	TRBD2	NA	TGTGCCAGCAGTCCCCTTTCTAGCGGGAGGGCCTATGAGCAGTTCTTC	CASSPLSSGRAYEQFF
TRBV7-9	TRBJ1-4	TRBD1	NA	TGTGCCAGCAGCCAGGACAGGGGGAGGTCTGAAAAACTGTTTTTT	CASSQDRGRSEKLFF
TRBV3-1/TRBV3-2	TRBJ2-7	NA	NA	TGTGCCAGCAGTCCGTCCCTCCTTGGATCCTACGAGCAGTACTTC	CASSPSLLGSYEQYF
TRBV6-1	TRBJ1-1	NA	NA	TGTGCCAGCAGTGAAAATCCCACATCCTACACTGAAGCTTTCTTT	CASSENPTSYTEAFF
TRBV25-1	TRBJ1-2	NA	NA	TGTGCCAGCAGTGAATATATGGGGCAGGACTACACCTTC	CASSEYMGQDYTF
TRBV7-2	TRBJ1-1	TRBD1	NA	TGTGCCAGCAGTTTTACAGGGGGTTTAGCTGAAGCTTTCTTT	CASSFTGGLAEAFF
TRBV30	TRBJ1-4	NA	NA	TGTGCCTGGAGTCGGGAGGGAAAACTGTTTTTT	CAWSREGKLFF
TRBV5-1	TRBJ1-2	NA	NA	TGCGCCAGCAGCATTAAGGGGGACTATGGCTACACCTTC	CASSIKGDYGYTF
TRBV28	TRBJ2-1	NA	NA	TGTGCCAGCAGGGACAGCCTGGTGGATGAGCAGTTCTTC	CASRDSLVDEQFF
TRBV6-6	TRBJ1-2	NA	NA	TGTGCCAGCAGTTACCGAGACCGGGACGTCTTC	CASSYRDRDVF
TRBV19	TRBJ1-5	NA	NA	TGTGCCAGTAGTATGGGTAATTGGAGGGGGGGCAATCAGCCCCAGCATTTT	CASSMGNWRGGNQPQHF
TRBV27	TRBJ2-5	NA	NA	TGTGCCAGCAGTTTAGGGCTCCAGGAGACCCAGTACTTC	CASSLGLQETQYF
TRBV6-4	TRBJ1-4	NA	NA	TGTGCCTATAGGACAGATATAACTAATGAAAAACTGTTTTTT	CAYRTDITNEKLFF
TRBV7-2	TRBJ1-2	NA	NA	TGTGCCAGCAGCTTAGTGGATCTCCTCTATGGCTACACCTTC	CASSLVDLLYGYTF
TRBV18	TRBJ2-5	NA	NA	TGTGCCAGCTCAGCATCGGGAGAGACCCAGTACTTC	CASSASGETQYF
TRBV25-1	TRBJ2-7	NA	few	TGTGCCAGCAGTCCCGGGACACCCTGGGAGCAGTACTTC	CASSPGTPWEQYF
TRBV10-3	TRBJ2-3	TRBD2	NA	TGTGCCATCAGTGCTGCTAGCGGGAGTTCAGATACGCAGTATTTT	CAISAASGSSDTQYF
TRBV5-5	TRBJ2-7	NA	NA	TGTGCCAGCAGCCCCGAATTCGCAGGCTACGAGCAGTACTTC	CASSPEFAGYEQYF
TRBV7-2	TRBJ1-1	NA	once	TGTGCCAGCAGCCCAAATCCGGGATGGAACACTGAAGCTTTCTTT	CASSPNPGWNTEAFF
TRBV18	TRBJ1-2	NA	NA	TGTGCCAGCTCAAGGGCCGGGACAAAATATGGCTACACCTTC	CASSRAGTKYGYTF
TRBV5-5	TRBJ1-2	TRBD1	NA	TGTGCCAGCAGCGCAGAATGGACAGGGGTATATGGCTACACCTTC	CASSAEWTGVYGYTF